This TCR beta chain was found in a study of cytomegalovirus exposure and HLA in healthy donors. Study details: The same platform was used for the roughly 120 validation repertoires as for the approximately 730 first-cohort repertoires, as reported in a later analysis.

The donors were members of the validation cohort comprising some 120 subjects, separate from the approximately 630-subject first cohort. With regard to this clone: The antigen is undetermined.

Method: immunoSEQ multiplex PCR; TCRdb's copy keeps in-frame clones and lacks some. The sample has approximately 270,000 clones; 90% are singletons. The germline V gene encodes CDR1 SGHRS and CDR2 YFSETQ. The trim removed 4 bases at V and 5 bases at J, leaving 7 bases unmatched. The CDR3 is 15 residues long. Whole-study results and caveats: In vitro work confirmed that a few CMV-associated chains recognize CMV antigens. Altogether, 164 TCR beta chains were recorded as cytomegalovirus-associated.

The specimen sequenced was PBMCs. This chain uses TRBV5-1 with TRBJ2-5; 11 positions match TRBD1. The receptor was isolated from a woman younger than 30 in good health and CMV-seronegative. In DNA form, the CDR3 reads TGCGCCAGCAGCCGGGACAGGGGGTTCGGGGAGACCCAGTACTTC. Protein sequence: CASSRDRGFGETQYF. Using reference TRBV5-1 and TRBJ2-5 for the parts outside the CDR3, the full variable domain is KAGVTQTPRYLIKTRGQQVTLSCSPISGHRSVSWYQQTPGQGLQFLFEYFSETQRNKGNFPGRFSGRQFSNSRSEMNVSTLELGDSALYLCASSRDRGFGETQYFGPGTRLLVL.